One TCR beta chain is described in this entry. This clone was observed a handful of times. What antigen it recognizes has not been identified. The sample holds no much larger clone one base away, and base qualities are not on file. The CDR3 measures 16 amino acids from cysteine to phenylalanine. Only CDR3 DNA remains: 48 bases, in frame from the first base. Trimming takes 2 bases from V and 4 bases from J, and the germline ends sit 17 bases apart. Taken from the germline V gene (reference sequence), the CDR1 and CDR2 loops are LNHNV and YYDKDF. This sample was taken from a study of T cells in localized non-small cell lung cancer (dated by TCRdb to 2019 to 2021). Background for the entire study: The study examined T cell repertoires in approximately 240 patients with early-stage NSCLC and compared tumors with uninvolved tumor-adjacent lungs. The cohort was made up of approximately 250 treatment-naive NSCLC patients whose localized lung tumors had been resected. Of the NSCLC patients, 120 to 150 were male and approximately 99 were female, and the mean age was approximately 64 years. The investigation overall reported the following: Longer overall survival was associated with higher T cell density in blood, whereas shorter survival was associated with higher clonality in adjacent lung. The highest T cell clonality was observed in uninvolved tumor-adjacent lung, where clonality exceeded that of tumor, suggesting that antigenic responses were more focused in uninvolved tumor-adjacent lung. Because the study design was exploratory, TCR variables were selected using unadjusted p-values without false-discovery rate correction. Because multi-region tumor sequencing was not performed, intratumor heterogeneity could not be ruled out. A median of around 57 of the top 100 tumor clones were detected in paired uninvolved adjacent lung, and 25 to 35 of these tumor clones were also found among the top 100 clones of the paired uninvolved adjacent lung.

The immunoSEQ Assay was used to sequence TCR beta CDR3 regions from DNA. In the paper's pipeline: T cell density was computed as TCR beta template counts normalized to usable DNA estimated by amplifying housekeeping genes. Richness was estimated with the preseqR package, extrapolating to 400,000 templates for PBMC samples and 120,000 templates for tissue samples. Clonality was defined by subtracting Pielou's evenness from one. To identify tissue-enriched TCRs, differential abundance testing was run on productive amino-acid clonotypes with a minimum total count of 5 and an alpha of 0.1. The Jaccard Index and the Morisita Overlap Index were used to measure how much the repertoires overlapped between compartments. GLIPH clustered TCR beta CDR3s with public tetramer-defined viral CDR3s; viral motifs required at least three viral sequences plus V-gene enrichment. As stored in TCRdb, this immuneACCESS dataset retains in-frame rearrangements with V and J assigned. A fraction of the clones does not appear; measured against another copy, unresolved V genes explain less than half of the discrepancy, and the remainder lacks a known reason. Clone size and V and J calls were adopted from that table, with D and trimming inferred from the DNA. The sample records some 5,000 clones, around 32% of which are singletons. Together, the top ten hold 9.3% of the sample.

At diagnosis, peripheral blood, uninvolved tumor-adjacent lung and tumor were collected and were preserved as a mix of fresh-frozen and FFPE material. This TCR came from a woman aged 40-69 years with stage II squamous cell lung carcinoma. The input for sequencing was lung tumor tissue, taken before any cancer treatment. The chain is assembled from TRBV15 and TRBJ1-1, with no confident D gene call. In nucleotide form, the sequence is TGTGCCACCAGCAGAAGGCTAGGAGGCGCGGGCACTGAAGCTTTCTTT. It specifies CATSRRLGGAGTEAFF.